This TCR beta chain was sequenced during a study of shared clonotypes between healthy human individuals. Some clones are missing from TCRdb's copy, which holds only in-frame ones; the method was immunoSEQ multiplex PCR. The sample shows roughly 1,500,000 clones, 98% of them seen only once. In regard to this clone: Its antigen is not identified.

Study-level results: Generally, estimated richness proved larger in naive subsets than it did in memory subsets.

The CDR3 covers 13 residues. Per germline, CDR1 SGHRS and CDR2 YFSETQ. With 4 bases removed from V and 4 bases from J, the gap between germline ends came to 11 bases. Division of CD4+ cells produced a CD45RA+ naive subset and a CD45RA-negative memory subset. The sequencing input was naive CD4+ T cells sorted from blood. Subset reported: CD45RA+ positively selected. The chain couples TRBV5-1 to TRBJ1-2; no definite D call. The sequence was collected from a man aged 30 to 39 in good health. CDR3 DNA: TGCGCCAGCAGCCTAGCCGTCGGCTATGGCTACACCTTC. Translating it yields CASSLAVGYGYTF.